This T cell receptor beta chain appears in the sequencing data of a study of CD8+CD57+ T cells in acquired aplastic anemia. This clonotype was found many times. The germline V gene has CDR1 LNHDA and CDR2 SQIVND (reference sequence). Between the trimmed V and J ends, which lost 3 bases and 9 bases, there was a span of 12 bases. The CDR3 consists of 13 residues. The template for TCR beta VDJ and CDR3 sequence profiling was genomic DNA. TCRdb fed the reads into MiXCR, producing one record per CDR3 protein. The data hold about 81,000 distinct CDR3 sequences, with about half observed a single time. The origin of this receptor is a human donor in good health, serving as a control. This sequence joins TRBV19 and TRBJ2-1; possible D gene TRBD2, 6 bases. Sequenced input: sorted CD4+, CD8+, or CD8+CD57+ T cells (not recorded which) from PBMCs. CDR3 region: CASSIGGGVEQFF. The CDR3 region has the DNA TGTGCCAGTAGTATTGGGGGAGGCGTTGAGCAGTTCTTC.